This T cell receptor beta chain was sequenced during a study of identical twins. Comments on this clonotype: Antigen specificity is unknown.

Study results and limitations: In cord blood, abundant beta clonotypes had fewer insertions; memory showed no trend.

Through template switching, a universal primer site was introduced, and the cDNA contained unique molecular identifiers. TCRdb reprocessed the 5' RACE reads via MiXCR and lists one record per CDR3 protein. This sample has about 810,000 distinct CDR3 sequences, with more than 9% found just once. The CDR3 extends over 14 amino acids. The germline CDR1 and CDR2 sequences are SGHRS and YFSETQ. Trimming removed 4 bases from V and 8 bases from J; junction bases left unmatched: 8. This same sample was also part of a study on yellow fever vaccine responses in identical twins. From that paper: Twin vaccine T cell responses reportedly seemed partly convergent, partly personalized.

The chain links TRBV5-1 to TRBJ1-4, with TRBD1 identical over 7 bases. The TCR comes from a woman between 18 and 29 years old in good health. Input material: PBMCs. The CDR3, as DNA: TGCGCCAGCAGCCTCGAGGGGGCAGGGGAAAAACTGTTTTTT. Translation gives CASSLEGAGEKLFF. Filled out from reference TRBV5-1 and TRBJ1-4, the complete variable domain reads KAGVTQTPRYLIKTRGQQVTLSCSPISGHRSVSWYQQTPGQGLQFLFEYFSETQRNKGNFPGRFSGRQFSNSRSEMNVSTLELGDSALYLCASSLEGAGEKLFFGSGTQLSVL.